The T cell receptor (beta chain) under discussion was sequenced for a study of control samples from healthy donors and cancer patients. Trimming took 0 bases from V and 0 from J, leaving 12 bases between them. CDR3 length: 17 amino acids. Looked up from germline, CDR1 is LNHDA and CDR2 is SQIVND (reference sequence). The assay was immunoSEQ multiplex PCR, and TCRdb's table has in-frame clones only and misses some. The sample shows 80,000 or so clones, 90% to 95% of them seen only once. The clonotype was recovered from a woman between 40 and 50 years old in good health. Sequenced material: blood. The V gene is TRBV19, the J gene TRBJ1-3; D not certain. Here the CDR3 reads CASSIEMALNSGNTIYF. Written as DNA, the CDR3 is TGTGCCAGTAGTATAGAAATGGCGCTCAACTCTGGAAACACCATATATTTT.